Listed here is a single TCR beta chain. The sample is drawn from a study of radiation and T cells in renal cell carcinoma. Germline CDR1 SGDLS, CDR2 YYNGEE. With V trimmed by 0 bases and J by 7 bases, 4 bases remained unmatched. This CDR3 has 15 residues. Specified time point: baseline pretreatment blood. Sample treatment: 15 Gy SBRT to primary tumor, nephrectomy 4 weeks later. Radiation-treated patients gave blood at baseline, week 2 and week 4. The data were produced by immunoSEQ multiplex PCR, yet TCRdb's version contains in-frame clones alone and is incomplete. The sample carries 20,000 to 25,000 clones, more than 75% recorded once.

The chain couples TRBV9 to TRBJ2-1, with 10 bases identical to TRBD2. This receptor was obtained from a man aged 60-69 years with renal cell carcinoma. This material consisted of blood, taken from a patient whose treatment included radiotherapy and nephrectomy. The CDR3 sequence is CASSVGGTSENEQFF. The CDR3, as DNA: TGTGCCAGCAGCGTAGGTGGGACTAGCGAGAATGAGCAGTTCTTC. The full variable domain, in which reference TRBV9 and TRBJ2-1 provide the parts outside the CDR3, is DSGVTQTPKHLITATGQRVTLRCSPRSGDLSVYWYQQSLDQGLQFLIQYYNGEERAKGNILERFSAQQFPDLHSELNLSSLELGDSALYFCASSVGGTSENEQFFGPGTRLTVL.